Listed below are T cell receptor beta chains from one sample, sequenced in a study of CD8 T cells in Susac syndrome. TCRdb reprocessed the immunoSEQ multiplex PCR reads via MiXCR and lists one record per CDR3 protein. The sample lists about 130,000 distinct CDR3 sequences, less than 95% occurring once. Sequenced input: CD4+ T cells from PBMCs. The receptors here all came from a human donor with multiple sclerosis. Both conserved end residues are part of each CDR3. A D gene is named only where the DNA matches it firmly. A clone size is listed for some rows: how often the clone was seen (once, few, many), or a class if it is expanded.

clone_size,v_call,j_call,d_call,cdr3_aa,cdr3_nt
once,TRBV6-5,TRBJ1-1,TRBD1,CASSYQGGAGDNTEAFF,TGTGCCAGCAGTTACCAGGGGGGGGCAGGTGACAACACTGAAGCTTTCTTT
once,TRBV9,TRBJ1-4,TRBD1,CASRDRDRRWKLFF,TGTGCCAGCAGAGACCGGGACAGGAGATGGAAACTGTTTTTT
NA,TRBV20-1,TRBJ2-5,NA,CSARVPGSRQETQYF,TGCAGTGCTAGGGTTCCGGGGAGCAGGCAAGAGACCCAGTACTTC
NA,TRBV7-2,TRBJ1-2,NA,CASRPASSNPEVYTF,TGTGCCAGCAGGCCGGCGAGTTCAAACCCGGAGGTCTACACCTTC
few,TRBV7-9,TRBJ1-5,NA,CASSLGTGVDQPQHF,TGTGCCAGCAGCTTAGGGACGGGGGTGGACCAGCCCCAGCATTTT
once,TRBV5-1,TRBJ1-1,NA,CASSLREGGSGTEAFF,TGCGCCAGCAGCTTGAGAGAGGGGGGATCGGGCACTGAAGCTTTCTTT
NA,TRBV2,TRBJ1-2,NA,CASSDRGRNYGYTF,TGTGCCAGCAGTGATCGAGGACGGAACTATGGCTACACCTTC
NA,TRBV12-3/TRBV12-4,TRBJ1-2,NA,CASSFLAQEGYTF,TGTGCCAGCAGTTTCTTAGCTCAGGAGGGCTACACCTTC
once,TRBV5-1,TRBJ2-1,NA,CASSLDRQRSKQFF,TGCGCCAGCAGCTTGGATCGTCAGCGAAGTAAGCAGTTCTTC
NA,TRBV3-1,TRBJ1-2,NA,CASSPHPTNGYTF,TGTGCCAGCAGCCCCCATCCTACGAATGGCTACACCTTC
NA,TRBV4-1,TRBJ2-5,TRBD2,CASSQVLAGGHQETQYF,TGCGCCAGCAGCCAAGTCCTAGCGGGGGGACACCAAGAGACCCAGTACTTC
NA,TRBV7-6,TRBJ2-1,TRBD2,CASSPRLAGSSYNEQFF,TGTGCCAGCAGCCCCAGACTAGCGGGAAGCTCCTACAATGAGCAGTTCTTC
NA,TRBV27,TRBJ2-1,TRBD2,CATLPPGLAGNEQFF,TGTGCCACCCTCCCCCCGGGACTAGCTGGGAATGAGCAGTTCTTC
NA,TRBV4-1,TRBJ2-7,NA,CASSQGQGGRYEQYF,TGCGCCAGCAGCCAAGGGCAGGGTGGCAGGTACGAGCAGTACTTC
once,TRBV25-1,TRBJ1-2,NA,CASSGTANYGYTF,TGTGCCAGCAGTGGGACGGCTAACTATGGCTACACCTTC
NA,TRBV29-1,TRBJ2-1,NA,CSVGTYSYNEQFF,TGCAGCGTTGGGACTTACTCCTACAATGAGCAGTTCTTC
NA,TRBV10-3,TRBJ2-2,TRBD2,CAISESGRGAGTNTGELFF,TGTGCCATCAGTGAGTCGGGGCGTGGAGCGGGAACGAACACCGGGGAGCTGTTTTTT
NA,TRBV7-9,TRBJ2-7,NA,CASSLTAYEQYF,TGTGCCAGCAGTTTAACCGCCTACGAGCAGTACTTC
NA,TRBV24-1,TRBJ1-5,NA,CATSDSGKNQPQHF,TGTGCCACCAGTGATTCTGGGAAAAATCAGCCCCAGCATTTT
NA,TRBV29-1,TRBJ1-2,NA,CSVGGTGGYTF,TGCAGCGTTGGGGGGACGGGTGGCTACACCTTC
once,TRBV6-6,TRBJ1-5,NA,CASSYQGNQPQHF,TGTGCCAGCAGTTACCAGGGGAATCAGCCCCAGCATTTT
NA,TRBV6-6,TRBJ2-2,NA,CASSYTGRTGELFF,TGTGCCAGCAGTTACACAGGGCGAACCGGGGAGCTGTTTTTT
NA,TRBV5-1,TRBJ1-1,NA,CASSTSVLNTEAFF,TGCGCCAGCAGCACGTCGGTCTTGAACACTGAAGCTTTCTTT
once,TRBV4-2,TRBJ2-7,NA,CASSQGVGPYEQYF,TGTGCCAGCAGCCAAGGGGTCGGTCCCTACGAGCAGTACTTC
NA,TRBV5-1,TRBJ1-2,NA,CASSTRNEGYTF,TGCGCCAGCAGCACTCGAAACGAGGGCTACACCTTC
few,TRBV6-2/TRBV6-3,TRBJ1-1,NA,CASSSQVPTEAFF,TGTGCCAGCAGTTCCCAGGTACCCACTGAAGCTTTCTTT
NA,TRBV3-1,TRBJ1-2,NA,CASSHLRDFGYGYTF,TGTGCCAGCAGCCACCTCAGGGATTTTGGCTATGGCTACACCTTC
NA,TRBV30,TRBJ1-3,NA,CAWSVQGLFSGNTIYF,TGTGCCTGGAGTGTACAGGGTTTATTCTCTGGAAACACCATATATTTT
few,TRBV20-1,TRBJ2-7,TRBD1,CSARQGAYEQYF,TGCAGTGCTAGACAGGGGGCCTACGAGCAGTACTTC
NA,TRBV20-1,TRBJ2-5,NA,CSARDPPGQETQYF,TGCAGTGCTAGAGACCCGCCGGGGCAAGAGACCCAGTACTTC
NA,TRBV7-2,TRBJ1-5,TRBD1,CASSLNRGGNQPQHF,TGTGCCAGCAGCTTAAACAGGGGTGGCAATCAGCCCCAGCATTTT
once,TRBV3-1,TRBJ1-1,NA,CASSQEKATFF,TGTGCCAGCAGCCAAGAAAAGGCGACTTTCTTT
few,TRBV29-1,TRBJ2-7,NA,CSVGGPGERSEQYF,TGCAGCGTAGGGGGGCCCGGGGAAAGGAGCGAGCAGTACTTC
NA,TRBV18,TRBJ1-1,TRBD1,CASSRTGGGTEAFF,TGTGCCAGCTCTCGCACAGGGGGCGGCACTGAAGCTTTCTTT
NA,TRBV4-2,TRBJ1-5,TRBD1,CASSPLQGAGQPQHF,TGTGCCAGCAGCCCGTTACAGGGGGCTGGGCAGCCCCAGCATTTT
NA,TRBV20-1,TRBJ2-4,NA,CSAETPWAKNIQYF,TGCAGTGCTGAGACCCCGTGGGCCAAAAACATTCAGTACTTC
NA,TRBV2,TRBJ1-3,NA,CASSRQTIRGNTIYF,TGTGCCAGCAGTCGACAGACTATTCGGGGAAACACCATATATTTT
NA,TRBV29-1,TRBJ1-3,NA,CSVPTPGGNTIYF,TGCAGCGTTCCAACCCCAGGAGGAAACACCATATATTTT
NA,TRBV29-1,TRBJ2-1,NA,CSVVPISGEQFF,TGCAGCGTTGTACCAATCAGCGGTGAGCAGTTCTTC
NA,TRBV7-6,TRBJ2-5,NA,CASSLRQYQETQYF,TGTGCCAGCAGCTTACGACAGTACCAAGAGACCCAGTACTTC